The TCR beta chain described here comes from a study of OX40 agonist ivuxolimab in advanced cancers. The method was immunoSEQ multiplex PCR; TCRdb's version includes in-frame clones alone and lacks a portion of them. This table holds about 40,000 clones, 88% found once. The CDR3 extends over 14 amino acids. Germline V gene lookup returns CDR1 MDHEN and CDR2 SYDVKM. The V end lost 3 bases, the J end lost 2 bases, and 11 bases lay between the germline ends. This clone is medium-sized in the sample. Sequences were derived from CD4+ or CD8+ T cells sorted from blood, sampled in a trial of the OX40 agonist ivuxolimab. This TCR came from an adult with an advanced solid tumor such as melanoma, head and neck, liver or kidney cancer. V and J are TRBV28 and TRBJ2-7; D is ambiguous. CDR3 bases: TGTGCCAGCAGTTTCCAGACGGAAACCTACGAGCAGTACTTC. The encoded protein is CASSFQTETYEQYF.